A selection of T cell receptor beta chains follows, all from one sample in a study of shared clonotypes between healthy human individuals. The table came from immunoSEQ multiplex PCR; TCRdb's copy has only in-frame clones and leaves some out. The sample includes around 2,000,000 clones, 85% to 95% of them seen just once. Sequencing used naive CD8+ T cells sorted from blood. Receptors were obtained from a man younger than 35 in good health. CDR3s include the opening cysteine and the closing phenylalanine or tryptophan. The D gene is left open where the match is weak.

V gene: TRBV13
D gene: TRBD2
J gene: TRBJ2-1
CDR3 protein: CASSPTAGVHNEQFF
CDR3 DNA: TGTGCCAGCAGCCCGACGGCGGGAGTACACAATGAGCAGTTCTTC

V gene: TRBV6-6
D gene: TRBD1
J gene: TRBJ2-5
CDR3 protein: CASSYDRGEETQYF
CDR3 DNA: TGTGCCAGCAGTTACGACAGGGGAGAAGAGACCCAGTACTTC

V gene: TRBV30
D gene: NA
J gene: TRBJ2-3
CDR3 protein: CAWSVLLTPPDTQYF
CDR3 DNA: TGTGCCTGGAGCGTACTCCTCACACCCCCCGATACGCAGTATTTT

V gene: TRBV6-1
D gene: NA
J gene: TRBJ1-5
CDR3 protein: CASTLGGGNQPQHF
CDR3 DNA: TGTGCCAGCACCCTGGGAGGCGGCAATCAGCCCCAGCATTTT

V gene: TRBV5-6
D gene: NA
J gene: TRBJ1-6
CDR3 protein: CASSFGQSNSPLHF
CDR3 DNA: TGTGCCAGCAGCTTTGGCCAGAGCAATTCACCCCTCCACTTT

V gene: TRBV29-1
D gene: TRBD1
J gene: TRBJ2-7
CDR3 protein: CSVPMPDRSSYEQYF
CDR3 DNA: TGCAGCGTCCCCATGCCGGACAGGAGCTCCTACGAGCAGTACTTC

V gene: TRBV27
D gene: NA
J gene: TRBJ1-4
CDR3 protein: CASSPAGANEKLFF
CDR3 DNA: TGTGCCAGCAGTCCGGCGGGGGCTAATGAAAAACTGTTTTTT

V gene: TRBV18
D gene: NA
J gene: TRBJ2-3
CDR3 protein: CASSPPSVNTQYF
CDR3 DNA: TGTGCCAGCTCACCACCCTCAGTCAATACGCAGTATTTT

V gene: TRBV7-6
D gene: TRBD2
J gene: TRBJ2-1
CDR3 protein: CASSQRLAGLYNEQFF
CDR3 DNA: TGTGCCAGCAGCCAGCGACTAGCGGGGCTCTACAATGAGCAGTTCTTC

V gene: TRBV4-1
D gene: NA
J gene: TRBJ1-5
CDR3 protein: CASSQDGGDQPQHF
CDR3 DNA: TGCGCCAGCAGCCAAGATGGGGGGGATCAGCCCCAGCATTTT

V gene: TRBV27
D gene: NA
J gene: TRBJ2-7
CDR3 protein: CASRPGVGEQYF
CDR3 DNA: TGTGCCAGCAGGCCAGGGGTTGGCGAGCAGTACTTC

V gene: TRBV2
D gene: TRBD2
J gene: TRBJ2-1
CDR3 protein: CASSEGPRGGPPYEQFF
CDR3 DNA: TGTGCCAGCAGTGAGGGGCCTCGCGGGGGGCCCCCCTATGAGCAGTTCTTC

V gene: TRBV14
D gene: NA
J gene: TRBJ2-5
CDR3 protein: CASSLSGRTSRETQYF
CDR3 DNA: TGTGCCAGCAGCCTTTCCGGCAGGACCTCAAGAGAGACCCAGTACTTC

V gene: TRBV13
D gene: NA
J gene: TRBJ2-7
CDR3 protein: CASSPSRGPYEQYF
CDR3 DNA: TGTGCCAGCAGCCCGTCTCGGGGGCCCTACGAGCAGTACTTC

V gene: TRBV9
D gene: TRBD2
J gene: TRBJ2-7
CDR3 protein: CASSVGGLAEDEQYF
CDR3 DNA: TGTGCCAGCAGCGTAGGGGGACTAGCGGAGGACGAGCAGTACTTC

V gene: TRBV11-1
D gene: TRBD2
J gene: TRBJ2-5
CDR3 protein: CASSSLGLAGGETQYF
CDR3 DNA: TGTGCCAGCAGCTCCCTCGGGCTAGCGGGTGGAGAGACCCAGTACTTC

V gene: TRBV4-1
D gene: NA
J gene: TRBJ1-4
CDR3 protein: CASSQFPRAEKLFF
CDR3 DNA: TGCGCCAGCAGCCAATTCCCGCGGGCTGAAAAACTGTTTTTT

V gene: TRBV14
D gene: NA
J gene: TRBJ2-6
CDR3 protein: CASSQDQGGVLTF
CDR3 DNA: TGTGCCAGCAGCCAAGATCAGGGGGGCGTCCTGACTTTC

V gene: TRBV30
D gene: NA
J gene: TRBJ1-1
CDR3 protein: CAWSVAGTEAFF
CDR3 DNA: TGTGCCTGGAGTGTGGCAGGCACTGAAGCTTTCTTT

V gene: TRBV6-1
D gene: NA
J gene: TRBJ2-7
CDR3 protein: CASSELQLTREQYF
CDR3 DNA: TGTGCCAGCAGTGAACTCCAGTTGACGCGCGAGCAGTACTTC

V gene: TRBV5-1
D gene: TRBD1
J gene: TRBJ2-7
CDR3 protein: CATVIPGQGARSSYEQYF
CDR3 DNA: TGCGCCACCGTTATACCGGGACAGGGGGCTAGGTCCTCCTACGAGCAGTACTTC

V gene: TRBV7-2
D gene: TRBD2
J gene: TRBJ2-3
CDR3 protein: CASSLGGRDTQYF
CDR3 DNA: TGTGCCAGCAGCTTAGGCGGGAGAGATACGCAGTATTTT